The 14 T cell receptor beta chains below come from one sample, sequenced in a study of blood T cell repertoires in COVID-19. This table comes from immunoSEQ multiplex PCR, and its TCRdb copy is limited to in-frame clones, with some not included. The table includes about 300,000 clones, more than 75% detected once. Material: peripheral blood. The receptors shown here come from a woman in her forties or fifties with acute or convalescent COVID-19.

The V gene is TRBV10-3, the J gene TRBJ1-1; 7 bases fit TRBD1. This CDR3 is built from 15 residues. Trimming cost V 4 bases and J 4 bases; bases outside gene matches: 9. CDR1 and CDR2 from the germline V gene are ENHRY and SYGVKD. CDR3 in DNA: TGTGCCATCAGTGCCCTACAGGGGAGCAGCACTGAAGCTTTCTTT. Protein: CAISALQGSSTEAFF.

The chain couples TRBV3-1 (or the pseudogene TRBV3-2) to TRBJ2-5, with a weak D call TRBD1 (6 bases). Trimming left V 3 bases short and J 2 bases short, with 10 bases between. The germline V gene encodes CDR1 LGHDT and CDR2 YNNKEL (reference sequence). CDR3 size: 14 residues. The DNA for the CDR3 is TGTGCCAGCAGCCACAGGGGAAATCAAGAGACCCAGTACTTC. Its protein product is CASSHRGNQETQYF.

The chain employs TRBV7-9 and TRBJ1-1, with 8 bases matching TRBD1. The CDR3 is 15 residues long. V trimming: 9 bases; J trimming: 1 base; junction bases outside the gene matches: 10. Germline V gene data show CDR1 as SEHNR and CDR2 as FQNEAQ (reference sequence). CDR3 protein: CASRRTGNRNTEAFF. The CDR3 nucleotides read TGTGCCAGTCGTAGGACAGGGAACCGGAACACTGAAGCTTTCTTT. Full variable domain (outside the CDR3, taken from reference TRBV7-9 and TRBJ1-1): DTGVSQNPRHKITKRGQNVTFRCDPISEHNRLYWYRQTLGQGPEFLTYFQNEAQLEKSRLLSDRFSAERPKGSFSTLEIQRTEQGDSAMYLCASRRTGNRNTEAFFGQGTRLTVV.

The table lists this clone with a few counts. This chain links TRBV7-2 with TRBJ2-2, with D tentatively TRBD1 (7 bases). The ends were cut back, 3 bases at V and 5 bases at J, with 13 bases in the middle. CDR3 length: 15 amino acids. Per the germline V gene, CDR1 is SGHTA and CDR2 is FQGNSA. Here the CDR3 reads CASSLWQGGTGELFF. The CDR3 DNA follows: TGTGCCAGCAGCTTGTGGCAGGGGGGAACCGGGGAGCTGTTTTTT.

J is TRBJ2-2 and V is TRBV28, with 12 bases that match TRBD1. From germline, CDR1 is MDHEN and CDR2 SYDVKM. The CDR3 is 16 residues long. The V segment lost 3 bases and the J segment 10 bases; nucleotides outside the gene matches: 9. The CDR3 region has the DNA TGTGCCAGCAGTTTTCGTCCGGGACAGGGGGCTGCGGAGCTGTTTTTT. Encoded protein: CASSFRPGQGAAELFF.

This chain links TRBV10-3 with TRBJ1-1; D gene uncertain. The V and J ends lost 7 bases and 0 bases respectively, with 9 bases between them. CDR1 and CDR2 (germline): ENHRY, SYGVKD. There are 13 residues in the CDR3. The CDR3 DNA sequence: TGTGCCATCATTTCTCAGATGAACACTGAAGCTTTCTTT. This codes for CAIISQMNTEAFF.

The V and J genes are TRBV27 and TRBJ2-7, with TRBD2 matching 9 bases. Per the germline V gene, CDR1 is MNHEY and CDR2 is SMNVEV (reference sequence). Trimming removed 6 bases from V and 0 bases from J; junction bases left unmatched: 9. This CDR3 contains 16 residues. CDR3 nucleotides: TGTGCCAGCAGCCGACTAGCGGACTACTCCTCCTACGAGCAGTACTTC. This translates into CASSRLADYSSYEQYF.

The table lists this clone with a count of one. The gene calls are TRBV7-9 and TRBJ2-7; 7 positions agree with TRBD1. The CDR3 sequence is 14 residues long. V gave up 5 bases and J gave up 3 bases; unmatched junction bases: 7. Germline V gives CDR1 SEHNR, CDR2 FQNEAQ (reference sequence). CDR3 sequence reads: CASSMTGLHYEQYF. CDR3 DNA sequence: TGTGCCAGCAGCATGACAGGGCTTCACTACGAGCAGTACTTC.

The chain couples TRBV19 to TRBJ2-5; 7 nucleotides match TRBD1. The CDR3 covers 15 residues. Germline V gene lookup returns CDR1 LNHDA and CDR2 SQIVND (reference sequence). The ends lost 4 bases at V and 5 bases at J; junction bases unmatched: 10. The CDR3 nucleotides read TGTGCCAGTAGTAGGACAGGAATCCACGAGGAGACCCAGTACTTC. It is translated as CASSRTGIHEETQYF.

The V call is TRBV24-1, the J call TRBJ2-7; TRBD1 agrees at 10 bases. Germline trimming cut 1 base from V and 9 bases from J; bases unmatched to any gene: 8. Germline-derived CDR1 and CDR2 are KGHDR and SFDVKD. The CDR3 loop spans 15 amino acids. The CDR3 here is CATSDFRDRGNRQYF. In DNA form, the CDR3 reads TGTGCCACCAGTGATTTCCGGGACAGGGGTAATCGGCAGTACTTC.

The chain couples TRBV28 to TRBJ2-5, with D possibly matching TRBD1 (7 bases). Germline V gives CDR1 MDHEN, CDR2 SYDVKM. Trimming pared 4 bases from V and 5 bases from J, leaving 14 bases between. CDR3 length equals 14 residues. The CDR3 protein is CASSWSRGEETQYF. Here the CDR3 DNA reads TGTGCCAGCAGTTGGTCCAGGGGGGAGGAGACCCAGTACTTC.

The J gene is TRBJ2-7, the V gene TRBV27; D is undetermined. In germline, CDR1 is MNHEY, CDR2 SMNVEV (reference sequence). V lost 3 bases to trimming and J lost 4 bases, with 16 bases between them. This CDR3 is 15 amino acids long. This CDR3 reads CASSFKTPLPYEQYF. CDR3 nucleotides: TGTGCCAGCAGTTTCAAGACTCCTCTCCCTTACGAGCAGTACTTC.

The chain uses TRBV30 and TRBJ1-5; D not certain. Trimming pared 4 bases from V and 2 bases from J, leaving 9 bases between. Germline V gives CDR1 GTSNPN, CDR2 SVGIG (reference sequence). The CDR3 is 13 residues long. CDR3 loop: CAWNREGNQPQHF. Here the CDR3 DNA reads TGTGCCTGGAACCGAGAAGGCAATCAGCCCCAGCATTTT.

The CDR3 spells CASTPRLASYEQYF. CDR3 sequence (DNA): TGTGCCAGTACCCCAAGACTAGCGAGCTACGAGCAGTACTTC. The chain couples TRBV19 to TRBJ2-7; TRBD2 matches at 8 bases. Germline V gives CDR1 LNHDA, CDR2 SQIVND (reference sequence). V lost 7 bases and J lost 3; bases outside the gene matches: 8. The CDR3 extends over 14 amino acids. Looking up the rest from reference TRBV19 and TRBJ2-7 gives the full variable domain: DGGITQSPKYLFRKEGQNVTLSCEQNLNHDAMYWYRQDPGQGLRLIYYSQIVNDFQKGDIAEGYSVSREKKESFPLTVTSAQKNPTAFYLCASTPRLASYEQYFGPGTRLTVT.